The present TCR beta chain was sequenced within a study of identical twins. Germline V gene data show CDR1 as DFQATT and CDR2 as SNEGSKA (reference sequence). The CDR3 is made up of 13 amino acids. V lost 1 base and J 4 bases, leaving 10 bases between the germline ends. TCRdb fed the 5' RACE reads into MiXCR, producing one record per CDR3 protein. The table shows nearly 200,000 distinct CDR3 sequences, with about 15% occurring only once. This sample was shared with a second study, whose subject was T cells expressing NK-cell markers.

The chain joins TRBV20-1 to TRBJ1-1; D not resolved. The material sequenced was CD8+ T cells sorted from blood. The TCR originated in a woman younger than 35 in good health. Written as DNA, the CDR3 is TGCAGTGCTAGAGTGCGGGGAGCCACTGAAGCTTTCTTT. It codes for CSARVRGATEAFF.